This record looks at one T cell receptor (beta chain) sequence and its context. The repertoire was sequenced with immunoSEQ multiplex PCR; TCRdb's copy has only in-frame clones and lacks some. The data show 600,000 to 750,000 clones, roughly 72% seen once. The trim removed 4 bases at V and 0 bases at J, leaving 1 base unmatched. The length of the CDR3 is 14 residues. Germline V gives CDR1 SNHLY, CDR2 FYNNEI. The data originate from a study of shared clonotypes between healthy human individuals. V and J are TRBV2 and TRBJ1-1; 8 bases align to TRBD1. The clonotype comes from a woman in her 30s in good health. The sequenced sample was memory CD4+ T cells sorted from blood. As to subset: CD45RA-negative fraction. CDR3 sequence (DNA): TGTGCCAGCAGTGGCAGGGGGCTGAACACTGAAGCTTTCTTT. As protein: CASSGRGLNTEAFF.